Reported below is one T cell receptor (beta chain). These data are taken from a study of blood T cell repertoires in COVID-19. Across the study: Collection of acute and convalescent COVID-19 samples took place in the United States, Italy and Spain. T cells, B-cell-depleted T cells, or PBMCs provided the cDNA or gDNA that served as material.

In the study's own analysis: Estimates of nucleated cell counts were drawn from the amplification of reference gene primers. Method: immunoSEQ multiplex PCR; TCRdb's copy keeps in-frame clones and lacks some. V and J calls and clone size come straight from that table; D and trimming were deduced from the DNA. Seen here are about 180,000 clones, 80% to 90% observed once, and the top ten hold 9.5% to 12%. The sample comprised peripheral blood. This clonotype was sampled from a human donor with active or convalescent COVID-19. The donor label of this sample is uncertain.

In DNA form, the CDR3 reads TGTGCTAGTGGCACAAACAACTATGGCTACACCTTC. It translates to CASGTNNYGYTF. The chain recombines TRBV12-5 with TRBJ1-2; unclear D gene. The V and J ends lost 6 bases and 2 bases respectively, with 7 bases between them. The germline gives CDR1 LGHNT, CDR2 FRNRAP. The CDR3 runs to 12 residues.